These 9 T cell receptor beta chains were all obtained from the same sample, sequenced in a study of regulatory T cells in long-lasting Graves disease. Assembly of TCR beta libraries relied on iRepertoire HTBI primers together with Arm-PCR of CDR3 regions. TCRdb called the multiplex PCR reads again in MiXCR, with one record for every CDR3 protein. The sample shows 450,000 to 500,000 distinct CDR3 sequences, 15% to 20% of them seen only once. Time point here: newly diagnosed GD, antithyroid drugs for less than 3 months. PBMCs were the source of the RNA used for TCR sequencing. This sample also appeared in a second study, on T cells in Graves' hyperthyroidism and ophthalmopathy.

The specimen was peripheral blood mononuclear cells (PBMCs), collected at new diagnosis, from a patient treated with antithyroid drugs. Receptors originate from a man aged 35 to 55 with Graves disease.

This clonotype was counted many times. The chain couples TRBV6-5 to TRBJ2-1, with unresolved D. CDR1 and CDR2 from the germline V gene are MNHEY and SVGAGI. V was trimmed by 0 bases and J by 6 bases, leaving 12 bases between them. The CDR3 consists of 15 residues. CDR3: CASSYSFRTLNEQFF. CDR3 DNA sequence: TGTGCCAGCAGTTACTCGTTCCGGACCCTCAATGAGCAGTTCTTC.

This clonotype was detected ten times or more. The chain links TRBV28 to TRBJ1-2; possibly TRBD1 for D (5 bases). Germline V gene lookup returns CDR1 MDHEN and CDR2 SYDVKM. The CDR3 is made up of 14 amino acids. V shed 5 bases and J shed 8 bases, with 18 bases lying between them. As DNA, the CDR3 is TGTGCCAGCAGTCCCCGTGGTGGCGGGGACGGCTACACCTTC. This gives the protein CASSPRGGGDGYTF.

This clonotype was seen repeatedly, ten times or more. The chain carries TRBV20-1 and TRBJ2-7; 7 positions match TRBD2. Germline V gives CDR1 DFQATT, CDR2 SNEGSKA (reference sequence). The CDR3 extends over 13 amino acids. The ends lost 6 bases at V and 5 bases at J; junction bases unmatched: 10. CDR3 loop: CSAHGGGAHEQYF. DNA for the CDR3: TGCAGTGCCCATGGGGGGGGTGCCCACGAGCAGTACTTC.

This clonotype was detected many times. The chain uses TRBV28 and TRBJ2-3; D not resolved. V was shortened by 4 bases and J by 13 bases, with 15 bases between the two germline ends. This CDR3 is 12 amino acids long. The germline V gene encodes CDR1 MDHEN and CDR2 SYDVKM. The DNA of the CDR3 is TGTGCCAGCAGTTCCGGAAACGTAAATAAGTATTTT. Translated, it gives CASSSGNVNKYF.

V and J are TRBV19 and TRBJ1-1; 8 bases match TRBD1. Germline V lookup: CDR1 LNHDA, CDR2 SQIVND (reference sequence). This CDR3 is built from 16 residues. The V gene end was trimmed by 5 bases and the J gene end by 2 bases; junction bases not matched to a gene: 10. As DNA, the CDR3 is TGTGCCAGTAGTTCCGGGACAGGATATACTAACACTGAAGCTTTCTTT. Translating gives CASSSGTGYTNTEAFF.

This clonotype has a count of ten or more. V usage is TRBV4-2 and J usage is TRBJ2-3; 12 nucleotides match TRBD2. The CDR3 length is 18 residues. CDR1 is LGHNA and CDR2 is YNFKEQ in the germline V gene. The V segment lost 4 bases and the J segment 0 bases; nucleotides outside the gene matches: 8. The CDR3 sequence is CASSLTRTSGISTDTQYF. CDR3 sequence (DNA): TGTGCCAGCAGCCTGACTCGGACTAGCGGGATAAGCACAGATACGCAGTATTTT.

This clonotype was found a few times. The chain joins TRBV24-1 to TRBJ2-7, with TRBD1 matching over 12 bases. The J segment lost 5 bases and the V segment lost 6 bases, leaving 4 bases of the junction unmatched. CDR3 length: 14 residues. Germline CDR1 and CDR2: KGHDR and SFDVKD. The CDR3 DNA reads TGTGCCACCAGTCAGGGACAGGGGGCGGACGAGCAGTACTTC. Amino acids: CATSQGQGADEQYF.

Comments on this clonotype: With a far larger clone one base away, a read error is the likely cause. The chain links TRBV6-1 to TRBJ2-7; D call uncertain. CDR3 length: 13 residues. Per germline, CDR1 MNHNS and CDR2 SASEGT. V was clipped by 8 bases and J by 6 bases, with 17 bases between them. CDR3 loop: CASSPTRTCEQYF. DNA of the CDR3: TGTGCCAGCTCACCTACACGGACCTGCGAGCAGTACTTC.

This clonotype has at least ten counts. The CDR3 loop reads CASSYRQGWDYGYTF. The CDR3 DNA follows: TGTGCCAGCAGCTATAGACAGGGATGGGACTATGGCTACACCTTC. The J gene is TRBJ1-2, the V gene TRBV5-8; TRBD1 matches 7 bases. This CDR3 comprises 15 residues. J lost 3 bases, V lost 3 bases, and 8 bases had no gene match. Germline values: CDR1 SGHTS, CDR2 YDEGEE.